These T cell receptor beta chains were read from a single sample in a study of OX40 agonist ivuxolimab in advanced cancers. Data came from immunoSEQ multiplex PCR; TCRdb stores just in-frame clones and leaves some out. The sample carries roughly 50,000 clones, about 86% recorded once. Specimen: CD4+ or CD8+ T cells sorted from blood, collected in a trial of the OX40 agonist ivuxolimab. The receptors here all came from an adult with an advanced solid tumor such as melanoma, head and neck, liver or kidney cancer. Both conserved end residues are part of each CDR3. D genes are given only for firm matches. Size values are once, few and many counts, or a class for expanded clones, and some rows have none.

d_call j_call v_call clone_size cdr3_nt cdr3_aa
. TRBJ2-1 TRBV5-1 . TGCGCCAGCAGCAACGTTCTAGGAGCGCAGTTCTTC CASSNVLGAQFF
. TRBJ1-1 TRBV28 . TGTGCCAGCAGCCCGGACGGCACTGAAGCTTTCTTT CASSPDGTEAFF
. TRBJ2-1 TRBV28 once TGTGCCAGCAGTTTGGGTTACAATGAGCAGTTCTTC CASSLGYNEQFF
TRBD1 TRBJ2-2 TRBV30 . TGTGCCTGGAGGAGGACAGGGGCCGGGGAGCTGTTTTTT CAWRRTGAGELFF
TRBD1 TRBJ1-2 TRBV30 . TGTGCCTGGAGTCAACGAACCGGGACAGTCTATGGCTACACCTTC CAWSQRTGTVYGYTF
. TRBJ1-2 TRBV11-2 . TGTGCCAGCAGCTTAGTCGGAGGGGGAAGCTATGGCTACACCTTC CASSLVGGGSYGYTF
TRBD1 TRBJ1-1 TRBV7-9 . TGTGCCAGCAGCACCAGACAGGGGCGTTCTGAAGCTTTCTTT CASSTRQGRSEAFF
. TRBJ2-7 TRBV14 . TGTGCCAGCAGCCAACTAGGCCCCGGGGGAACCGAGCAGTACTTC CASSQLGPGGTEQYF
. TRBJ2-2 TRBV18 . TGTGCCAGCTCACAGGGGGCCGGGGAGCTGTTTTTT CASSQGAGELFF
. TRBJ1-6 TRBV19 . TGTGCCAGTAGTATAGGGCGGGGGAGAGGTTCACCCCTCCACTTT CASSIGRGRGSPLHF
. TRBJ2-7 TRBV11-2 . TGTGCCAGCAGCTTAGATCGCCGGCAGGGGAACTACGAGCAGTACTTC CASSLDRRQGNYEQYF
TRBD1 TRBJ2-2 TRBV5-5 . TGTGCCAGCAGCTTGCGACTCCGGGACAGGGGCACCGGGGAGCTGTTTTTT CASSLRLRDRGTGELFF
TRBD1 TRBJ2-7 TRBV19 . TGTGCCAGTAGTGACGGGACAGGGGACGAGCAGTACTTC CASSDGTGDEQYF
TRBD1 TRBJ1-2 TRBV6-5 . TGTGCCAGCAGTTTTACCGGGACAGGGGGCCTGGGCTACACCTTC CASSFTGTGGLGYTF
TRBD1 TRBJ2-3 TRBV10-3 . TGTGCCACCGGGGACAGGGGGACCACAGATACGCAGTATTTT CATGDRGTTDTQYF
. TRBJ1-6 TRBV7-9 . TGTGCCAGCAGCTTAGGTGCTTCACCCCTCCACTTT CASSLGASPLHF
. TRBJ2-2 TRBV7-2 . TGTGCCAGCAGCTTAGGCGGGGCATTAAACACCGGGGAGCTGTTTTTT CASSLGGALNTGELFF
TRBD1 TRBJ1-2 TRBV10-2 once TGCGCCAGCAGGGTAGGACAGGGGGCGCAGGGCTACACCTTC CASRVGQGAQGYTF
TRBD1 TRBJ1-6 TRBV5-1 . TGCGCCAGCAGCTTAGCCGGAGGAGACAGGGGTTATTCACCCCTCCACTTT CASSLAGGDRGYSPLHF
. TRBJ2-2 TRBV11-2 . TGTGCCAGCAGCTTAGTATTAACCGGGGAGCTGTTTTTT CASSLVLTGELFF
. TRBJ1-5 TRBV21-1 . TGTGCCAGCACCAGACCTTACTCTCAGCCCCAGCATTTT CASTRPYSQPQHF
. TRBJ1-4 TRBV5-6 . TGTGCCAGCAGCCACAGCCGGAGGGTGACTGAAAAACTGTTTTTT CASSHSRRVTEKLFF
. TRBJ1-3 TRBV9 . TGTGCCAGCAGCGCCGGAGCGGGGTCGACGGGAAACACCATATATTTT CASSAGAGSTGNTIYF
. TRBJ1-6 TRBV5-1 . TGCGCCAGCAGCTCTCTGGGGCAGGGCGGTTCACCCCTCCACTTT CASSSLGQGGSPLHF
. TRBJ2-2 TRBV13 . TGTGCCAGCAAGGCAGGGGCAAAGGTCGGGGAGCTGTTTTTT CASKAGAKVGELFF
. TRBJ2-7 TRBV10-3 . TGTGCCATCACCGACACGAGCTCCTACGAGCAGTACTTC CAITDTSSYEQYF
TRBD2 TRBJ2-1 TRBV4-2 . TGTGCCAGCAGCCAACCGGGACTAGCGGACAATGAGCAGTTCTTC CASSQPGLADNEQFF